Below are 14 T cell receptor beta chains sequenced from a single sample in a study of blood T cell repertoires in COVID-19. Some clones are missing from TCRdb's copy, which holds only in-frame ones; the method was immunoSEQ multiplex PCR. The sample records about 160,000 clones, around 87% being singletons. Sequencing input: PBMCs or T cells enriched from blood (not recorded which). The source of these receptors is a woman aged 45-60 years who had recovered from COVID-19.

V and J are TRBV6-2 or TRBV6-3 and TRBJ1-2; D call uncertain. The V end was cut by 0 bases, the J end by 2 bases, with 7 bases between. The V gene's germline CDR1 is MNHEY and CDR2 SVGEGT. The CDR3 has 14 amino acids. The CDR3 sequence: CASSYSRENYGYTF. The CDR3 DNA is TGTGCCAGCAGTTACTCCCGGGAGAACTATGGCTACACCTTC.

The V gene is TRBV5-1, the J gene TRBJ2-3, with 7 bases identical to TRBD1. The V gene's germline CDR1 is SGHRS and CDR2 YFSETQ. V was clipped by 0 bases and J by 4 bases; unmatched bases: 5. This CDR3 is 15 amino acids long. The CDR3 region has the DNA TGCGCCAGCAGCTTGGAACAGGGGAGTGCAGATACGCAGTATTTT. It specifies CASSLEQGSADTQYF.

The rearrangement links TRBV4-3 to TRBJ2-2, with D possibly TRBD1 on 5 matching bases. The CDR3 is made up of 14 amino acids. With 1 base removed from V and 4 bases from J, the gap between germline ends came to 7 bases. Germline V lookup: CDR1 LGHNA, CDR2 YSLEER. CDR3 in amino acids: CASSQGRVTGELFF. CDR3 in DNA: TGCGCCAGCAGCCAAGGCAGGGTCACCGGGGAGCTGTTTTTT.

The rearrangement joins TRBV7-2 to TRBJ1-1, with D unclear. V lost 2 bases and J 1 base, leaving 14 bases between the germline ends. The length of the CDR3 is 16 residues. Germline V gene sequence: CDR1 SGHTA, CDR2 FQGNSA. CDR3 DNA sequence: TGTGCCAGCAGCTTATGGGAGGCGATTGGGAACACTGAAGCTTTCTTT. Translated: CASSLWEAIGNTEAFF.

The chain is built from TRBV5-1 and TRBJ2-3, with D perhaps matching TRBD1 (7 bases). CDR1 and CDR2 (germline): SGHRS, YFSETQ. The CDR3 extends over 17 amino acids. V lost 0 bases and J 6 bases, leaving 20 bases between the germline ends. This CDR3 is CASSLERTGGARDTQYF. CDR3 nucleotides: TGCGCCAGCAGCTTGGAACGGACAGGCGGGGCCAGGGATACGCAGTATTTT.

The chain uses TRBV4-2 and TRBJ2-7; D remains unclear. From germline, CDR1 is LGHNA and CDR2 YNFKEQ. The ends were cut back, 4 bases at V and 8 bases at J, with 18 bases in the middle. CDR3 size: 14 residues. The CDR3 nucleotides are TGTGCCAGCAGCCCAGAAACAACAGTGTCCAAGCAGTACTTC. Its translation is CASSPETTVSKQYF.

CDR3 sequence reads: CASSGYTLGYGYTF. The CDR3 DNA reads as TGTGCCAGCAGCGGATACACCCTCGGGTATGGCTACACCTTC. This sequence joins TRBV7-2 and TRBJ1-2, with unresolved D. Per the germline V gene, CDR1 is SGHTA and CDR2 is FQGNSA. The CDR3 spans 14 residues. V was pared by 5 bases and J by 5 bases, with 15 bases between.

The chain has TRBV6-1 and TRBJ1-1; the match to TRBD1 covers 8 bases. V dropped 3 bases and J dropped 1; count of bases not matched to a gene: 1. The CDR3 loop spans 14 amino acids. Germline CDR1 is MNHNS and CDR2 is SASEGT. CDR3 loop: CASSEGQANTEAFF. The DNA of the CDR3 is TGTGCCAGCAGTGAGGGACAGGCGAACACTGAAGCTTTCTTT.

This clone was detected only a few times. This chain joins TRBV7-3 and TRBJ2-2, with TRBD2 matching over 14 bases. With 4 bases clipped from V and 7 bases from J, the junction kept 5 bases outside the gene matches. The CDR3 is 16 amino acids. Germline CDR1 and CDR2: SGHTA and FQGTGA. CDR3 amino acids: CASSSRLAGGLGELFF. The DNA for the CDR3 is TGTGCCAGCAGCTCCCGACTAGCGGGGGGGCTCGGGGAGCTGTTTTTT.

The chain joins TRBV6-5 to TRBJ2-2; no reliable D call. V lost 0 bases, J lost 1 base, and 6 bases lay in between. The CDR3 sequence is 15 residues long. Germline V gene data show CDR1 as MNHEY and CDR2 as SVGAGI. The CDR3 DNA reads TGTGCCAGCAGTTACTCACCCAGGAACACCGGGGAGCTGTTTTTT. It yields the protein CASSYSPRNTGELFF.

The chain recombines TRBV7-8 with TRBJ2-1, with a tentative D call TRBD2 (7 bases). Trimming left V 1 base short and J 8 bases short, with 15 bases between. CDR1 and CDR2 (germline): SGHVS, FQNEAQ. The CDR3 runs 15 residues. CDR3 DNA: TGTGCCAGCAGCTTAGAGTCGGGGGGCCGGGATGAGCAGTTCTTC. Translation: CASSLESGGRDEQFF.

The J gene is TRBJ1-1, the V gene TRBV2; D perhaps matches TRBD1 (5 bases). Germline CDR1 reads SNHLY; CDR2 reads FYNNEI. Trimming removed 4 bases at V and 1 base at J, with 10 bases between. This CDR3 is 14 amino acids long. Written as DNA, the CDR3 is TGTGCCAGCAGTGGGGGTGGACAGAACACTGAAGCTTTCTTT. Its protein is CASSGGGQNTEAFF.

In the case of this clone: Relative to the germline gene, one junction end is altered; a read error may explain this. This chain uses TRBV5-3 with TRBJ2-7; D uncertain. TRBV5-3 is recorded as an ORF, its role being uncertain. The CDR3 length is 12 residues. The CDR3, as DNA: TGTGCCCGAAGGGCCGAGGATTACGAGCAGTACTTC. It codes for CARRAEDYEQYF.

This chain links TRBV5-4 with TRBJ1-5; D is undetermined. The V end was cut by 1 base, the J end by 2 bases, with 10 bases between. The CDR3 totals 15 residues. Germline CDR1 and CDR2: SGHNT and YYREEE (reference sequence). The CDR3 here is CASSLRPEGNQPQHF. The CDR3 nucleotides are TGTGCCAGCAGCTTGCGTCCCGAGGGCAATCAGCCCCAGCATTTT.